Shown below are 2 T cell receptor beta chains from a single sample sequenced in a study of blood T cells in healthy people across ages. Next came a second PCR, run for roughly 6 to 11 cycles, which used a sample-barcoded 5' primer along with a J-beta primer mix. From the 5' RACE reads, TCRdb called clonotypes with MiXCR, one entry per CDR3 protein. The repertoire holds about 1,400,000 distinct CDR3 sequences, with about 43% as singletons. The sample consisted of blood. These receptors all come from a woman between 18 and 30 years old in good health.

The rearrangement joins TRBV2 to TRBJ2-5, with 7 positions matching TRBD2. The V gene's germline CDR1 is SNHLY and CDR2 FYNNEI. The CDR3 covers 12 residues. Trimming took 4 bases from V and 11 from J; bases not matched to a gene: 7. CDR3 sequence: CASSVGRGEQYF. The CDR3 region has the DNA TGTGCCAGCAGTGTGGGGAGGGGTGAGCAGTACTTC. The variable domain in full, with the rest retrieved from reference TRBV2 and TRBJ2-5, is EPEVTQTPSHQVTQMGQEVILRCVPISNHLYFYWYRQILGQKVEFLVSFYNNEISEKSEIFDDQFSVERPDGSNFTLKIRSTKLEDSAMYFCASSVGRGEQYFGPGTRLLVL.

The CDR3 region has the DNA TGCAGCGCGGAGTCCCCTCGGGGCACTGAAGCTTTCTTT. Translation: CSAESPRGTEAFF. V gene TRBV29-1 combines with J gene TRBJ1-1; D is uncertain. CDR3 length: 13 residues. CDR1 SQVTM and CDR2 ANQGSEA come from the germline V gene. The V end was cut by 7 bases, the J end by 4 bases, with 16 bases between.